Below, 22 T cell receptor beta chains from the same sample are listed, as sequenced in a study of shared clonotypes between healthy human individuals. The repertoire was sequenced with immunoSEQ multiplex PCR; TCRdb's copy has only in-frame clones and lacks some. The table includes roughly 2.5 million clones, approximately 90% detected once. The source material was naive CD4+ T cells sorted from blood. As to subset: CD45RA+ positively selected. Receptor source: a man between 18 and 29 years old in good health.

V is TRBV5-1 and J is TRBJ2-7; D unresolved. The V gene's germline CDR1 is SGHRS and CDR2 YFSETQ. The CDR3 contains 16 residues. The V gene lost 0 bases and the J gene lost 6 bases, with 19 bases spanning the gap. CDR3 sequence reads: CASSLAARQPGGEQYF. CDR3 nucleotides: TGCGCCAGCAGCTTGGCCGCCAGGCAGCCCGGCGGCGAGCAGTACTTC.

V is TRBV5-4 and J is TRBJ2-3; no firm D call. The germline gives CDR1 SGHNT, CDR2 YYREEE (reference sequence). Trimming left V 0 bases short and J 4 bases short, with 9 bases between. The length of the CDR3 is 14 residues. The CDR3 DNA sequence: TGTGCCAGCAGCTTGGCCAAACGGCCAGATACGCAGTATTTT. It specifies CASSLAKRPDTQYF. Supplemented by reference TRBV5-4 and TRBJ2-3, the full variable domain reads ETGVTQSPTHLIKTRGQQVTLRCSSQSGHNTVSWYQQALGQGPQFIFQYYREEENGRGNFPPRFSGLQFPNYSSELNVNALELDDSALYLCASSLAKRPDTQYFGPGTRLTVL.

V and J are TRBV5-4 and TRBJ1-5; a possible D gene is TRBD1 (6 bases). Trimming stripped 2 bases from V and 1 base from J, with 10 bases between. There are 15 residues in the CDR3. CDR1 and CDR2 from the germline V gene are SGHNT and YYREEE (reference sequence). CDR3 sequence: CASSFGGASNQPQHF. The CDR3 DNA is TGTGCCAGCAGCTTCGGGGGGGCGAGCAATCAGCCCCAGCATTTT. The full variable domain, with the rest looked up from reference TRBV5-4 and TRBJ1-5, is ETGVTQSPTHLIKTRGQQVTLRCSSQSGHNTVSWYQQALGQGPQFIFQYYREEENGRGNFPPRFSGLQFPNYSSELNVNALELDDSALYLCASSFGGASNQPQHFGDGTRLSIL.

The rearrangement joins TRBV5-4 to TRBJ2-3; 11 bases agree with TRBD1. This CDR3 region has 15 residues. Germline CDR1 SGHNT, CDR2 YYREEE (reference sequence). The trim removed 5 bases at V and 4 bases at J, leaving 6 bases unmatched. CDR3 bases: TGTGCCAGCAGGGCCGGGACAGGGGGGGCAGATACGCAGTATTTT. Translating gives CASRAGTGGADTQYF.

The chain is built from TRBV4-1 and TRBJ1-4, with 7 bases aligning to TRBD1. The J segment lost 5 bases and the V segment lost 3 bases, leaving 6 bases of the junction unmatched. This CDR3 region has 15 residues. Germline V lookup: CDR1 MGHRA, CDR2 YSYEKL. The CDR3 bases are TGCGCCAGCAGCCAGATAGGGACAGCGAATGAAAAACTGTTTTTT. It specifies CASSQIGTANEKLFF.

This clone was counted only a few times. Other DNA sequences in this specimen translate into the identical CDR3. CDR3 in DNA: TGTGCCTGGAGTCTGGGGGGACAGCCCCAGCATTTT. Protein product: CAWSLGGQPQHF. The chain carries TRBV30 and TRBJ1-5; D may be TRBD1 (5 bases). The length of the CDR3 is 12 residues. V dropped 2 bases and J dropped 7 bases, with 9 bases sitting between them. Germline V gene sequence: CDR1 GTSNPN, CDR2 SVGIG (reference sequence).

This chain uses TRBV9 with TRBJ2-2; D is ambiguous. The CDR3 consists of 16 residues. Germline CDR1 and CDR2: SGDLS and YYNGEE. V lost 0 bases, J lost 4 bases, and 13 bases lay in between. The CDR3 loop reads CASSVEDRATTGELFF. CDR3 sequence (DNA): TGTGCCAGCAGCGTAGAGGATAGGGCGACCACCGGGGAGCTGTTTTTT.

About this clone itself: The identical CDR3 is also encoded by other nucleotide sequences in the sample. V and J are TRBV11-2 and TRBJ2-1, with 11 bases fitting TRBD2. The CDR3 spans 15 residues. Trimming cost V 3 bases and J 7 bases; bases outside gene matches: 5. Germline V CDR1 and CDR2: SGHAT, FQNNGV. This chain's CDR3 is CASSFSGRALNEQFF. For the CDR3, the DNA is TGTGCCAGCAGCTTTAGCGGGAGGGCCTTAAATGAGCAGTTCTTC. Filled out from reference TRBV11-2 and TRBJ2-1, the complete variable domain reads EAGVAQSPRYKIIEKRQSVAFWCNPISGHATLYWYQQILGQGPKLLIQFQNNGVVDDSQLPKDRFSAERLKGVDSTLKIQPAKLEDSAVYLCASSFSGRALNEQFFGPGTRLTVL.

V and J are TRBV4-2 and TRBJ1-2; no clear D gene. In germline, CDR1 is LGHNA, CDR2 YNFKEQ. V was pared by 0 bases and J by 3 bases, with 14 bases between. The CDR3 sequence is 16 residues long. DNA of the CDR3: TGTGCCAGCAGCCAAGAAATCTTGGGCGATCACTATGGCTACACCTTC. It translates to CASSQEILGDHYGYTF.

The rearrangement joins TRBV14 to TRBJ2-5; D is uncertain. Germline V gene lookup returns CDR1 SGHDN and CDR2 FVKESK. This CDR3 region has 13 residues. V was clipped by 4 bases and J by 4 bases, with 10 bases between them. CDR3 nucleotides: TGTGCCAGCAGCCCTCTAACGGGAGAGACCCAGTACTTC. This gives the protein CASSPLTGETQYF.

V is TRBV12-5 and J is TRBJ1-2, with D unresolved. Germline CDR1 reads LGHNT; CDR2 reads FRNRAP. The CDR3 is 15 amino acids. Trimming stripped 1 base from V and 4 bases from J, with 13 bases between. In DNA, the CDR3 is TGTGCTAGTGGTTTGGACCCTAGCGGGTTCTATGGCTACACCTTC. Protein sequence: CASGLDPSGFYGYTF.

The rearrangement links TRBV9 to TRBJ1-2; 8 nucleotides line up with TRBD1. V gave up 0 bases and J gave up 3 bases; unmatched junction bases: 4. The germline V gene has CDR1 SGDLS and CDR2 YYNGEE. This CDR3 is 15 amino acids long. Here the CDR3 reads CASSVEAGGDYGYTF. CDR3 bases: TGTGCCAGCAGCGTAGAGGCAGGGGGCGACTATGGCTACACCTTC.

V and J are TRBV21-1 and TRBJ2-5; the DNA was not compared with TRBD1, the D call given in the table. TRBV21-1 is classified as a pseudogene. CDR3 length: 13 residues. DNA for the CDR3: TGTGCCAGCAGCACGAGGACAGAAGAGACCCAGTACTTC. Amino acid sequence: CASSTRTEETQYF.

This chain links TRBV7-6 with TRBJ1-6; TRBD1 is a possible D gene (6 bases). The germline V and J ends were trimmed by 2 bases and 8 bases, with 25 bases remaining between them. The CDR3 has 19 residues. Per germline, CDR1 SGHVS and CDR2 FNYEAQ. CDR3 loop: CASSLLVPTTGSSHSPLHF. Here the CDR3 DNA reads TGTGCCAGCAGCTTATTAGTTCCCACTACAGGGAGTTCTCATTCACCCCTCCACTTT.

This clone was counted a single time. The chain couples TRBV19 to TRBJ2-7, with D uncertain. Trimming took off 3 bases at V and 5 bases at J, with 17 bases between the two ends. The CDR3 length is 15 residues. Germline CDR1 is LNHDA and CDR2 is SQIVND (reference sequence). The CDR3, as DNA: TGTGCCAGTAGTATTACGCCGGTCTCTCTCCACGAGCAGTACTTC. Its translation is CASSITPVSLHEQYF.

The chain has TRBV5-1 and TRBJ2-3, with 11 bases fitting TRBD2. The ends lost 3 bases at V and 5 bases at J; junction bases unmatched: 5. The CDR3 is 15 residues long. The germline gives CDR1 SGHRS, CDR2 YFSETQ. The CDR3 spells CASSSGLAAEDTQYF. As DNA, the CDR3 is TGCGCCAGCAGCTCGGGACTAGCGGCGGAAGATACGCAGTATTTT. Supplemented by reference TRBV5-1 and TRBJ2-3, the full variable domain reads KAGVTQTPRYLIKTRGQQVTLSCSPISGHRSVSWYQQTPGQGLQFLFEYFSETQRNKGNFPGRFSGRQFSNSRSEMNVSTLELGDSALYLCASSSGLAAEDTQYFGPGTRLTVL.

V and J are TRBV29-1 and TRBJ1-2; D uncertain. There are 11 residues in the CDR3. Per the germline V gene, CDR1 is SQVTM and CDR2 is ANQGSEA. The V end lost 1 base, the J end lost 7 bases, and 7 bases lay between the germline ends. This CDR3 reads CSVEVGFGYTF. CDR3 DNA sequence: TGCAGCGTTGAAGTGGGTTTTGGCTACACCTTC.

The rearrangement joins TRBV11-2 to TRBJ2-7, with D perhaps matching TRBD1 or TRBD2 (5 bases each). This CDR3 is built from 15 residues. V was pared by 5 bases and J by 4 bases, with 18 bases between. Germline V gene lookup returns CDR1 SGHAT and CDR2 FQNNGV. The CDR3 nucleotides read TGTGCCAGCAGCAAACTCACGGGGCGGCTTTACGAGCAGTACTTC. Translating it yields CASSKLTGRLYEQYF.

V and J are TRBV19 and TRBJ2-1, with 11 nucleotides matching TRBD2. Germline V gene sequence: CDR1 LNHDA, CDR2 SQIVND (reference sequence). Germline trimming cut 4 bases from V and 11 bases from J; bases unmatched to any gene: 16. This CDR3 has 17 residues. The DNA for the CDR3 is TGTGCCAGTAGTACAAGGACTAGCGGGCCTTACAATGATAAGCAGTTCTTC. Its protein product is CASSTRTSGPYNDKQFF.

This rearrangement joins TRBV5-1 to TRBJ2-1; D remains unclear. The CDR3 length is 12 residues. From germline, CDR1 is SGHRS and CDR2 YFSETQ. The germline V and J ends were trimmed by 2 bases and 8 bases, with 8 bases remaining between them. CDR3 nucleotide sequence: TGCGCCAGCAGCTTTCCCCCGGATGAGCAGTTCTTC. Its protein is CASSFPPDEQFF.

The genes are TRBV7-9 and TRBJ2-5, with a weak D call TRBD2 (6 bases). The V and J ends lost 5 bases and 5 bases respectively, with 21 bases between them. This CDR3 is built from 16 residues. The V gene's germline CDR1 is SEHNR and CDR2 FQNEAQ (reference sequence). This chain's CDR3 is CASSRYYPTSMETQYF. CDR3 DNA sequence: TGTGCCAGCAGCCGCTACTATCCGACTAGTATGGAGACCCAGTACTTC.

The V and J genes are TRBV5-1 and TRBJ1-1, with 7 nucleotides matching TRBD1. J gave up 2 bases and V 3 bases, and 13 bases lay outside the gene matches. This CDR3 region has 17 residues. Germline CDR1 reads SGHRS; CDR2 reads YFSETQ. CDR3 in DNA: TGCGCCAGCAGCTACGGAACAGGGGTCCTAGGAAACACTGAAGCTTTCTTT. Amino acid sequence: CASSYGTGVLGNTEAFF. Full variable domain (missing parts from reference TRBV5-1 and TRBJ1-1): KAGVTQTPRYLIKTRGQQVTLSCSPISGHRSVSWYQQTPGQGLQFLFEYFSETQRNKGNFPGRFSGRQFSNSRSEMNVSTLELGDSALYLCASSYGTGVLGNTEAFFGQGTRLTVV.